This TCR beta chain came from a study of CD8+ T cells in alopecia areata (dated 2018 in TCRdb). About the full investigation: The treated patients, all with moderate-to-severe alopecia areata, were enrolled in an open-label pilot trial of oral tofacitinib given at 5 to 10 mg twice daily. Tofacitinib was given for 6 to 18 months, followed by 6 months of follow-up off drug to assess delayed response and recurrence. The SALT score, which quantifies the percentage of affected scalp surface area, was used to measure disease severity in treated patients. The study used high-throughput TCRbeta sequencing to examine T cell clonal expansion in alopecia areata, in both the C3H/HeJ mouse model and human patients. Scalp tissue and sorted CD4+ and CD8+ peripheral blood T cells from patchy and totalis/universalis alopecia areata patients and from healthy controls were covered by human TCRbeta sequencing. Patients on tofacitinib were biopsied at baseline and after 4 and 24 weeks of treatment, and several of the patients also had a later scalp biopsy. Scalp clonality was compared across normal scalp (n=4), patchy alopecia areata scalp (n=8), and alopecia totalis/universalis scalp (n=8). RNA was obtained with the PAXgene miRNA kit for fixed scalp, the miRNeasy kit for PBMCs, and the RNeasy kit for mouse skin. immunoSEQ multiplex PCR using 35 Vbeta forward primers and 13 Jbeta reverse primers was used to amplify TCRbeta CDR3 regions. The study at large found these results: Unlike mouse skin, where gammadelta T cells dominate, normal human skin contains resident alphabeta T cells that get sequenced too, which complicates analysis of the scalp TCR repertoire. During tofacitinib treatment, many expanded lesional clones stuck around in both scalp and blood, and this persistence may partly explain why relapse happens after treatment is stopped. Compared with normal scalp, lesional scalp had higher clonality and more expanded CD8+ clones, particularly in alopecia totalis/universalis, a pattern that suggests antigenic drive. TCR sequences shared between patients were less clear than in mice, possibly partly because of HLA diversity in the patient population. Because the treated cohort was small and included a single nonresponder, larger studies are needed to assess links between baseline CD8+ expansion and response. With tofacitinib, both scalp clonality and the number of expanded CD8+ clones among the top 100 scalp clones went down significantly.

The library came from the immunoSEQ multiplex PCR assay. RNA was extracted from all samples and reverse transcribed into cDNA, which served as template for TCR sequencing. First-strand cDNA was synthesized using SuperScript III with a 2:1 mix of oligo-dT and random hexamers. A synthetic immune receptor repertoire was used to assess amplification bias, and residual bias was removed computationally. The source study handled its data this way. Raw reads were preprocessed to remove errors, and CDR3 was defined by IMGT conventions from the conserved cysteine to phenylalanine. To get clonality, Shannon entropy was normalized by log2 of the number of productive unique TCRs and the result was subtracted from 1. Scalp TCRbeta sequences were cross-referenced with sorted blood CD4 and CD8 repertoires so that the CD4 or CD8 identity of scalp clones could be inferred. In its TCRdb copy, this immuneACCESS table keeps in-frame sequences only and misses some clones. Where compared with another copy, unresolved V genes explain less than half of these, and the others have no known cause. V, J and clone size are taken as reported in that table, and D and trimming were inferred from the DNA itself. Recorded for this sample are approximately 180,000 clones; 40% to 65% of them occurred a single time. The ten largest make up 10% to 11% of the sample.

The meaning of the sample's time point label: 24 weeks on oral tofacitinib. The treatment or condition label on this specimen signifies: oral pan-JAK inhibitor, 5-10 mg twice daily. Lesional scalp punch biopsies and peripheral blood were collected from alopecia areata patients. After PBMCs were isolated by density centrifugation and stained for CD3, CD4 and CD8, a FACSAria was used to sort CD4+ and CD8+ T cells. This clone was counted between two and nine times. No antigen is known for it. No qualities accompany the bases; no much larger clone lies one base away. This sequence was found in a human donor with alopecia areata. The material was CD8+ T cells sorted from blood, obtained at week 24, from a patient treated with tofacitinib.

The bases read TGTGCTAGTGGTTTGGTACGTGGTAGCAATCAGCCCCAGCATTTT. Its coded protein is CASGLVRGSNQPQHF. The chain is made from TRBV12-5 and TRBJ1-5, with no D gene named confidently. V is pared back by 0 bases and J by 0 bases, with 6 bases lying between the germline termini. From cysteine to phenylalanine, the CDR3 is 15 amino acids long. Only the CDR3 part of the read is kept: 45 bases, read in frame from the first base. CDR1 LGHNT and CDR2 FRNRAP are derived from the germline V gene.